A single sample is the source of the 15 T cell receptor beta chains below, sequenced in a study of CD8+ T cells in alopecia areata. TCR sequencing used cDNA made by reverse transcription of extracted RNA. Assay: immunoSEQ multiplex PCR; the TCRdb copy retains only in-frame clones and omits some. The sample includes approximately 82,000 clones, roughly 50% of them seen just once. The specimen sequenced was NKG2D-high CD8+ T cells sorted from blood. Every receptor here comes from a human donor with alopecia areata.

This clone occurred a few times. The J gene is TRBJ2-2, the V gene TRBV29-1; D perhaps matches TRBD2 (5 bases). Trimming pared 6 bases from V and 3 bases from J, leaving 8 bases between. The germline CDR1 and CDR2 sequences are SQVTM and ANQGSEA. This CDR3 has 12 residues. CDR3 in DNA: TGCAGCGTCGAGAGGGACACCGGGGAGCTGTTTTTT. It yields the protein CSVERDTGELFF.

For the CDR3, the DNA is TGTGCCAGCAGTAGGACAGGGGGCATCTACGAGCAGTACTTC. Protein: CASSRTGGIYEQYF. The chain links TRBV27 to TRBJ2-7; TRBD1 aligns across 11 bases. The CDR3 has 14 amino acids. Germline loops: CDR1 MNHEY, CDR2 SMNVEV (reference sequence). With 5 bases clipped from V and 3 bases from J, the junction kept 3 bases outside the gene matches.

This chain connects TRBV13 to TRBJ2-7; D not certain. The CDR3 loop spans 13 amino acids. The ends were cut back, 4 bases at V and 1 base at J, with 8 bases in the middle. Germline CDR1 is PRHDT and CDR2 is FYEKMQ (reference sequence). CDR3 in DNA: TGTGCCAGCAGCTCGGGCAGATCCTACGAGCAGTACTTC. Translating it yields CASSSGRSYEQYF.

J is TRBJ2-5 and V is TRBV5-4; D is unresolved. Germline V gene lookup returns CDR1 SGHNT and CDR2 YYREEE (reference sequence). Trimming removed 3 bases from V and 7 bases from J, with 10 bases in between. The CDR3 contains 12 residues. CDR3 DNA sequence: TGTGCCAGCAGCTGGGGTGTCGGGACCCAGTACTTC. It codes for CASSWGVGTQYF.

The gene calls are TRBV27 and TRBJ1-4; D not resolved. Germline V gene lookup returns CDR1 MNHEY and CDR2 SMNVEV (reference sequence). CDR3 length equals 13 residues. V dropped 6 bases and J dropped 12 bases, with 17 bases sitting between them. CDR3: CASSSIPDLELFF. For the CDR3, the DNA is TGTGCCAGCAGCTCCATCCCAGATCTTGAACTGTTTTTT.

This clone was detected a few times. This CDR3 is CSVVPSSYEQYF. CDR3 nucleotides: TGCAGCGTTGTACCTAGCTCCTACGAGCAGTACTTC. The rearrangement links TRBV29-1 to TRBJ2-7; D ambiguous. The length of the CDR3 is 12 residues. CDR1 SQVTM and CDR2 ANQGSEA come from the germline V gene. The germline V and J ends were trimmed by 4 bases and 0 bases, with 7 bases remaining between them.

This clone was detected only a few times. The chain carries TRBV4-1 and TRBJ2-3; maybe TRBD2 (5 bases). Germline CDR1 is MGHRA and CDR2 is YSYEKL. The CDR3 extends over 17 amino acids. V was trimmed by 0 bases and J by 0 bases, leaving 13 bases between them. The CDR3 DNA follows: TGCGCCAGCAGCCAAGATGGTCCGGGAACTAGCACAGATACGCAGTATTTT. This sequence encodes CASSQDGPGTSTDTQYF.

In its sample, this clone was seen a few times. This sequence joins TRBV28 and TRBJ1-1; D might be TRBD1 (5 bases). The CDR3 loop spans 13 amino acids. CDR1 and CDR2 from the germline V gene are MDHEN and SYDVKM. V lost 3 bases and J lost 4, with 9 bases in between. The CDR3 sequence: CASSFKGTTEAFF. The CDR3 nucleotides are TGTGCCAGCAGTTTCAAGGGGACCACTGAAGCTTTCTTT.

CDR3 in DNA: TGTGCCAGCAGCGCGCCCTTAGATCACTATGGCTACACCTTC. Translated, it gives CASSAPLDHYGYTF. The chain recombines TRBV7-9 with TRBJ1-2; D remains unclear. In germline, CDR1 is SEHNR, CDR2 FQNEAQ (reference sequence). The V end was cut by 5 bases, the J end by 3 bases, with 13 bases between. The CDR3 has 14 amino acids. Filled out from reference TRBV7-9 and TRBJ1-2, the complete variable domain reads DTGVSQNPRHKITKRGQNVTFRCDPISEHNRLYWYRQTLGQGPEFLTYFQNEAQLEKSRLLSDRFSAERPKGSFSTLEIQRTEQGDSAMYLCASSAPLDHYGYTFGSGTRLTVV.

The chain links TRBV7-9 to TRBJ1-2; D uncertain. With 3 bases removed from V and 13 bases from J, the gap between germline ends came to 12 bases. Germline CDR1 is SEHNR and CDR2 is FQNEAQ (reference sequence). CDR3 size: 11 residues. CDR3: CASSFGPLCTF. The CDR3 coding sequence is TGTGCCAGCAGCTTCGGCCCCCTCTGCACCTTC.

The chain joins TRBV27 to TRBJ2-7, with a tentative D call TRBD2 (6 bases). Trimming took 8 bases from V and 3 from J, leaving 17 bases between them. The germline gives CDR1 MNHEY, CDR2 SMNVEV (reference sequence). The CDR3 is made up of 14 amino acids. DNA of the CDR3: TGTGCCAGCGCCCCTCGGGAGTCGGTCTACGAGCAGTACTTC. It is translated as CASAPRESVYEQYF.

The genes are TRBV30 and TRBJ1-6, with D perhaps TRBD1 (5 bases). Trimming cost V 1 base and J 10 bases, with 8 bases left between them. Germline lookup yields CDR1 GTSNPN and CDR2 SVGIG (reference sequence). This CDR3 has 12 residues. CDR3 DNA sequence: TGTGCCTGGAGTGAATGGGGCTCACCCCTCCACTTT. It specifies CAWSEWGSPLHF.

The chain joins TRBV9 to TRBJ1-1; D uncertain. V was cut by 4 bases and J by 5 bases, with 12 bases left in between. This CDR3 comprises 13 residues. Germline V gene lookup returns CDR1 SGDLS and CDR2 YYNGEE. CDR3 bases: TGTGCCAGCAGCCCGACCTCGGGTACTGAAGCTTTCTTT. Protein: CASSPTSGTEAFF.

Only a few counts were recorded for this clone. The chain is built from TRBV11-2 and TRBJ2-1, with 9 positions matching TRBD1. The CDR3 covers 17 residues. After removal of 5 bases from V and 8 bases from J, the junction contained 16 bases not matched to a gene. Germline lookup yields CDR1 SGHAT and CDR2 FQNNGV. The CDR3 protein is CASSTGGPRSLLHEQFF. DNA of the CDR3: TGTGCCAGCAGCACAGGGGGCCCCCGATCCCTTCTCCATGAGCAGTTCTTC.

This chain uses TRBV30 with TRBJ2-7; D unresolved. V lost 5 bases to trimming and J lost 7 bases, with 15 bases between them. The CDR3 is 12 amino acids. Germline V CDR1 and CDR2: GTSNPN, SVGIG (reference sequence). The chain's CDR3 is CAWETVAREQYF. The CDR3 DNA reads as TGTGCCTGGGAAACAGTGGCGAGAGAGCAGTACTTC. The variable domain in full, with the rest retrieved from reference TRBV30 and TRBJ2-7, is SQTIHQWPATLVQPVGSPLSLECTVEGTSNPNLYWYRQAAGRGLQLLFYSVGIGQISSEVPQNLSASRPQDRQFILSSKKLLLSDSGFYLCAWETVAREQYFGPGTRLTVT.